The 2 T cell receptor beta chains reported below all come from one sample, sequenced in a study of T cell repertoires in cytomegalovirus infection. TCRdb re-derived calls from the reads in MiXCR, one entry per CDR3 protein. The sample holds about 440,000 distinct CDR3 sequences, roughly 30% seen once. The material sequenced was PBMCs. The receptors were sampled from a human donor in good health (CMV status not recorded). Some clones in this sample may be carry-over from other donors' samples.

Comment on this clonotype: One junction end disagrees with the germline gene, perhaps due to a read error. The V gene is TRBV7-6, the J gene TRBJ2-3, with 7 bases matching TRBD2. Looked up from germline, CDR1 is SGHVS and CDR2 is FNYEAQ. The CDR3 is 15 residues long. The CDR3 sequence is CASSGSGAAADKQYF. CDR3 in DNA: TGTGCCAGCAGCGGGAGCGGGGCGGCCGCAGATAAGCAGTATTTT.

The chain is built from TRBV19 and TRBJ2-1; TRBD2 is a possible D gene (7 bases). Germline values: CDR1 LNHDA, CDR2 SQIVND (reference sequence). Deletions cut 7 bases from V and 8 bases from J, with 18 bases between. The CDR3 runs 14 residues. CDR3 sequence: CASISGGSSDEQFF. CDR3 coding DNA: TGTGCCAGTATATCGGGGGGCAGTAGTGATGAGCAGTTCTTC.